This T cell receptor (beta chain) was sequenced for a study of T cells after yellow fever vaccination. Overall study context: Researchers used SMART-Seq v4 Ultra Low Input to prepare fractions that had low cell numbers.

Trimming pared 3 bases from V and 3 bases from J, leaving 12 bases between. Per the germline V gene, CDR1 is DFQATT and CDR2 is SNEGSKA (reference sequence). There are 13 residues in the CDR3. This clonotype was detected ten times or more. Its antigen remains unknown. Study results and limitations: Boosting was followed by the reappearance of most primary-vaccination clones (roughly 96% CD4, under 90% CD8).

A process of 5'RACE template switching, which added a universal primer site and UMIs, was used to make TCR cDNA. TCRdb used MiXCR to reprocess the 5' RACE reads, holding one entry per CDR3 protein. The sample includes about 360,000 distinct CDR3 sequences, 6.2% of them seen just once. The source was PBMCs, collected 5 days after the yellow fever booster vaccination. This clonotype was obtained from a man aged 25-40 years who received the YFV17D yellow fever vaccine. This chain connects TRBV20-1 to TRBJ2-7; D perhaps matches TRBD1 (5 bases). Here the CDR3 DNA reads TGCAGTGCTAGCGTGCTACAGGACTACGAGCAGTACTTC. Translated, it gives CSASVLQDYEQYF.